This entry lists 26 T cell receptor beta chains sequenced from one sample in a study of OX40 agonist ivuxolimab in advanced cancers. Here immunoSEQ multiplex PCR was the method, and the copy in TCRdb shows in-frame clones only, minus some. The top ten hold 18% of the sample, which has tens of thousands of clones, approximately 88% seen once. The starting material was CD4+ or CD8+ T cells sorted from blood, obtained in a trial of the OX40 agonist ivuxolimab. These receptors came from an adult with an advanced solid tumor such as melanoma, head and neck, liver or kidney cancer.

V gene TRBV4-1 combines with J gene TRBJ1-4; D is unresolved. This CDR3 contains 13 residues. From germline, CDR1 is MGHRA and CDR2 YSYEKL. Trimming removed 4 bases from V and 8 bases from J, with 11 bases in between. CDR3 coding DNA: TGCGCCAGCAGCCCGGGAGATGACGAAAAACTGTTTTTT. Its protein product is CASSPGDDEKLFF.

V is TRBV9 and J is TRBJ1-2, with D hard to call. This CDR3 is built from 13 residues. The V gene's germline CDR1 is SGDLS and CDR2 YYNGEE. V lost 1 base, J lost 6 bases, and 10 bases lay in between. The CDR3: CASSVLNGDGYTF. DNA for the CDR3: TGTGCCAGCAGCGTACTCAATGGCGATGGCTACACCTTC.

This rearrangement joins TRBV6-6 to TRBJ1-1; TRBD1 might be the D (5 bases). V lost 4 bases and J lost 9, with 15 bases in between. Germline lookup yields CDR1 MNHNY and CDR2 SVGAGI (reference sequence). CDR3 length equals 13 residues. The CDR3 region is CASSFTGNSQAFF. The CDR3 DNA reads TGTGCCAGCAGTTTTACAGGAAATTCTCAAGCTTTCTTT.

The rearrangement joins TRBV6-4 to TRBJ2-1, with D tentatively TRBD2 (5 bases). This CDR3 is 13 amino acids long. The germline CDR1 and CDR2 sequences are MRHNA and SNTAGT. Trimming took 0 bases from V and 15 from J, leaving 15 bases between them. In DNA form, the CDR3 reads TGTGCCAGCAGTGACTCGATAAACGGGGTTCGGTTCTTC. Residues: CASSDSINGVRFF.

This rearrangement joins TRBV9 to TRBJ1-2, with D uncertain. Trimming cost V 3 bases and J 7 bases, with 19 bases left between them. Germline V gene lookup returns CDR1 SGDLS and CDR2 YYNGEE. There are 15 residues in the CDR3. The CDR3, as DNA: TGTGCCAGCAGCGCGCCGACCGGGAGATCTCTTGGCTACACCTTC. Its protein product is CASSAPTGRSLGYTF.

The chain couples TRBV9 to TRBJ1-6; maybe TRBD1 (6 bases). CDR1 and CDR2 from the germline V gene are SGDLS and YYNGEE. Trimming left V 3 bases short and J 7 bases short, with 11 bases between. The CDR3 is 14 residues long. The CDR3 DNA sequence: TGTGCCAGCAGCGGGACAGCGCTAAATTCACCCCTCCACTTT. This codes for CASSGTALNSPLHF.

The genes are TRBV5-8 and TRBJ2-4, with 9 positions matching TRBD1. CDR1 and CDR2 (germline): SGHTS, YDEGEE. This CDR3 contains 16 residues. The junction had 13 bases not matched to a gene; V was cut back by 4 bases and J by 8 bases. In nucleotides, the CDR3 is TGTGCCAGCAGCCAAGAAGAGGGACAGGGTATAGACATTCAGTACTTC. It is translated as CASSQEEGQGIDIQYF.

The chain recombines TRBV19 with TRBJ1-4; 8 bases agree with TRBD1. V lost 4 bases to trimming and J lost 6 bases; unmatched junction nucleotides: 4. Germline CDR1 and CDR2: LNHDA and SQIVND (reference sequence). The length of the CDR3 is 14 residues. The CDR3 here is CASSTDRGDEKLFF. CDR3 nucleotides: TGTGCCAGTAGTACCGACAGGGGAGATGAAAAACTGTTTTTT.

CDR3 nucleotides: TGCGCCAGCAGCCAATTCGCAGGGGGGGTCTACGAGCAGTACGTC. This codes for CASSQFAGGVYEQYV. V and J are TRBV4-1 and TRBJ2-7; the D call may be TRBD1 or TRBD2 (7 bases each). V was trimmed by 2 bases and J by 3 bases, leaving 14 bases between them. The CDR3 runs to 15 residues. Germline-derived CDR1 and CDR2 are MGHRA and YSYEKL.

V is TRBV27 and J is TRBJ2-7, with 10 nucleotides matching TRBD1. V lost 2 bases, J lost 6 bases, and 7 bases stayed unmatched. Germline V CDR1 and CDR2: MNHEY, SMNVEV (reference sequence). This CDR3 has 15 amino acids. Written as DNA, the CDR3 is TGTGCCAGCAGTTTAGCGGGACAGGGGACTACCGAGCAGTACTTC. This codes for CASSLAGQGTTEQYF.

The chain couples TRBV9 to TRBJ2-3; 8 bases agree with TRBD2. The CDR3 has 16 amino acids. Germline CDR1 reads SGDLS; CDR2 reads YYNGEE. Losses at the gene ends were 0 bases for V and 1 base for J; bases not matched to a gene: 4. The CDR3 DNA follows: TGTGCCAGCAGCGTAGCGGCTAGCGGGCGCACAGATACGCAGTATTTT. Translation: CASSVAASGRTDTQYF.

The CDR3 sequence is CASSSGYPSRSGANVLTF. The CDR3 region has the DNA TGTGCCAGCAGCTCAGGGTACCCTTCCCGCTCTGGGGCCAACGTCCTGACTTTC. The J gene is TRBJ2-6, the V gene TRBV14; a weak D match, TRBD1 (5 bases). From germline, CDR1 is SGHDN and CDR2 FVKESK. V dropped 5 bases and J dropped 0 bases, with 17 bases sitting between them. This CDR3 has 18 residues. Full variable domain (remainder filled in from reference TRBV14 and TRBJ2-6): EAGVTQFPSHSVIEKGQTVTLRCDPISGHDNLYWYRRVMGKEIKFLLHFVKESKQDESGMPNNRFLAERTGGTYSTLKVQPAELEDSGVYFCASSSGYPSRSGANVLTFGAGSRLTVL.

The genes are TRBV5-6 and TRBJ2-7; D not resolved. The CDR3 covers 14 residues. Between the trimmed V and J ends, which lost 1 base and 4 bases, there was a span of 12 bases. Looked up from germline, CDR1 is SGHDT and CDR2 is YYEEEE. The CDR3 DNA reads as TGTGCCAGCAGCTTGAGTCCCTCGAGTTACGAGCAGTACTTC. Translated, it gives CASSLSPSSYEQYF.

This rearrangement joins TRBV9 to TRBJ2-2; 9 bases agree with TRBD1. This CDR3 is built from 16 residues. Losses at the gene ends were 0 bases for V and 5 bases for J; bases not matched to a gene: 5. Per germline, CDR1 SGDLS and CDR2 YYNGEE. CDR3 residues: CASSVEGQGWTGELFF. The DNA for the CDR3 is TGTGCCAGCAGCGTAGAGGGACAGGGATGGACCGGGGAGCTGTTTTTT.

This chain uses TRBV5-6 with TRBJ1-2; the match to TRBD1 covers 10 bases. The CDR3 has 14 amino acids. The germline CDR1 and CDR2 sequences are SGHDT and YYEEEE. The V and J ends lost 0 bases and 6 bases, in that order; junction bases with no gene match: 2. CDR3 DNA: TGTGCCAGCAGCTTGGGGGGACAGGGGAATGGCTACACCTTC. Translating gives CASSLGGQGNGYTF.

The CDR3 DNA reads as TGCGCCAGCAGCTTGGCCGGGACAGGCTTCGGTTACACCTTC. It is translated as CASSLAGTGFGYTF. This rearrangement joins TRBV5-1 to TRBJ1-2, with 8 nucleotides matching TRBD1. The V segment lost 0 bases and the J segment 11 bases; nucleotides outside the gene matches: 9. The CDR3 is 14 amino acids. The germline CDR1 and CDR2 sequences are SGHRS and YFSETQ.

The V gene is TRBV10-2, the J gene TRBJ2-5; TRBD2 aligns across 7 bases. The germline V gene encodes CDR1 WSHSY and CDR2 SAAADI. Trimming cost V 3 bases and J 5 bases; bases outside gene matches: 6. The CDR3 has 14 residues. The CDR3 coding sequence is TGCGCCAGCAGTGAAGAACTGCGGGAGGAGACCCAGTACTTC. This translates into CASSEELREETQYF.

CDR3: CASSQGRDSSGNTIYF. The CDR3 DNA sequence: TGTGCCAGCAGCCAAGGCCGGGACAGCTCTGGAAACACCATATATTTT. The J gene is TRBJ1-3, the V gene TRBV7-8; 7 bases line up with TRBD1. CDR1 SGHVS and CDR2 FQNEAQ come from the germline V gene. Losses at the gene ends were 5 bases for V and 0 bases for J; bases not matched to a gene: 7. The CDR3 sequence is 16 residues long.

This clone was detected only once. Mismatch with germline at one junction end may stem from a read error. The rearrangement links TRBV6-1 to TRBJ2-7; possibly TRBD1 for D (6 bases). The CDR3 runs 12 residues. The V gene's germline CDR1 is MNHNS and CDR2 SASEGT. CDR3 nucleotide sequence: TGTGCCAGCAGCCCGACCGGGACACAGGAGTCATTC. Translation: CASSPTGTQESF.

The rearrangement joins TRBV28 to TRBJ1-1; unclear D gene. The length of the CDR3 is 16 residues. CDR1 and CDR2 (germline): MDHEN, SYDVKM. V was cut by 1 base and J by 0 bases, with 12 bases left in between. CDR3 protein: CASSLSLQIMNTEAFF. The DNA for the CDR3 is TGTGCCAGCAGTTTATCCTTACAAATTATGAACACTGAAGCTTTCTTT.

V and J are TRBV6-5 and TRBJ1-4, with D perhaps TRBD1 (6 bases). V gave up 6 bases and J gave up 7 bases, with 12 bases separating them. The CDR3 has 13 amino acids. Germline CDR1 MNHEY, CDR2 SVGAGI. The CDR3 spells CASRGHRVEKLFF. CDR3 DNA: TGTGCCAGCAGGGGACACAGAGTTGAAAAACTGTTTTTT.

The rearrangement links TRBV5-4 to TRBJ1-5; TRBD1 agrees at 7 bases. The J segment lost 2 bases and the V segment lost 4 bases, leaving 9 bases of the junction unmatched. The CDR3 contains 16 residues. Germline CDR1 SGHNT, CDR2 YYREEE (reference sequence). CDR3 sequence (DNA): TGTGCCAGCAGCCCAGGGGGACCCGTGGGCAATCAGCCCCAGCATTTT. As protein: CASSPGGPVGNQPQHF.

This clone was counted a single time. The genes are TRBV7-6 and TRBJ2-3; D unclear. Per germline, CDR1 SGHVS and CDR2 FNYEAQ. Trimming cost V 4 bases and J 0 bases, with 8 bases left between them. This CDR3 spans 14 amino acids. CDR3 bases: TGTGCCAGCAGCTCGGATGTTAGCACAGATACGCAGTATTTT. Residues: CASSSDVSTDTQYF. The whole variable domain, filled in from reference TRBV7-6 and TRBJ2-3, reads GAGVSQSPRYKVTKRGQDVALRCDPISGHVSLYWYRQALGQGPEFLTYFNYEAQQDKSGLPNDRFSAERPEGSISTLTIQRTEQRDSAMYRCASSSDVSTDTQYFGPGTRLTVL.

This chain joins TRBV5-5 and TRBJ2-3; unclear D gene. Trimming pared 4 bases from V and 6 bases from J, leaving 9 bases between. Germline V gives CDR1 SGHKS, CDR2 YYEKEE (reference sequence). The CDR3 covers 12 residues. The chain's CDR3 is CASSLTMDTQYF. The CDR3 nucleotides read TGTGCCAGCAGCCTTACCATGGATACGCAGTATTTT.

This clone was seen only once. The gene calls are TRBV5-5 and TRBJ2-7; TRBD2 might be the D (6 bases). Germline V lookup: CDR1 SGHKS, CDR2 YYEKEE (reference sequence). The CDR3 has 14 amino acids. V was cut by 0 bases and J by 3 bases, with 10 bases left in between. The CDR3 region has the DNA TGTGCCAGCAGCTTGGAGCCGGGGGTCTACGAGCAGTACGTC. It encodes CASSLEPGVYEQYV.

This sequence joins TRBV6-5 and TRBJ2-1; weak D call: TRBD1 (6 bases). The germline V and J ends were trimmed by 6 bases and 10 bases, with 13 bases remaining between them. Germline V gene data show CDR1 as MNHEY and CDR2 as SVGAGI. The CDR3 has 12 amino acids. The CDR3 nucleotides are TGTGCCAGCAGATACAGGGTCGGGGAGCAGTTCTTC. Its protein is CASRYRVGEQFF.